A selection of T cell receptor beta chains follows, all from one sample in a study of blood T cell repertoires in COVID-19. This table comes from immunoSEQ multiplex PCR, and its TCRdb copy is limited to in-frame clones, with some not included. The table lists roughly 200,000 clones, approximately 92% of them singletons. Source material: PBMCs or T cells enriched from blood (not recorded which). Source of these receptors: a woman aged 40 to 49 with acute COVID-19. The CDR3 runs from the conserved cysteine through the conserved F or W. A D gene is named only where the DNA matches it firmly. Clone size is not always given. Where it is, it says once, few, many or a class for expanded clones.

d_call	v_call	j_call	clone_size	cdr3_nt	cdr3_aa
.	TRBV18	TRBJ2-2	.	TGTGCCAGCTCACCACCGGGCCTAAAGAACACCGGGGAGCTGTTTTTT	CASSPPGLKNTGELFF
TRBD1	TRBV10-3	TRBJ1-3	.	TGTGCCACAGGACAGGGTCAGGGAAACACCATATATTTT	CATGQGQGNTIYF
TRBD1	TRBV19	TRBJ2-7	.	TGTGCCAGCAGGGACAGGGCCAATTCCTACGAGCAGTACTTC	CASRDRANSYEQYF
.	TRBV6-5	TRBJ2-7	.	TGTGCCAGCAGCGCCCGTGGTGGGGCGACTTACGAGCAGTACTTC	CASSARGGATYEQYF
.	TRBV4-1	TRBJ2-2	.	TGCGCCAGCAGCCAAGAAGGTGGAGGGGACGAGAACACCGGGGAGCTGTTTTTT	CASSQEGGGDENTGELFF
TRBD1	TRBV6-2/TRBV6-3	TRBJ2-3	.	TGTGCCAGCACCCCAGGGACAGCAGATACGCAGTATTTT	CASTPGTADTQYF
.	TRBV5-4	TRBJ2-7	.	TGTGCCAGCAGCTTCGCAGGGTCTATCACCTCCGAGCAGTACTTC	CASSFAGSITSEQYF
.	TRBV5-1	TRBJ1-1	.	TGCGCCAGCAGCTTGGAGGGGTCTGGGGGGACTGAAGCTTTCTTT	CASSLEGSGGTEAFF
TRBD2	TRBV27	TRBJ2-1	.	TGTGCCAGCAGTCCCCCACCCCTGACTAGCCTATACAATGAGCAGTTCTTC	CASSPPPLTSLYNEQFF
.	TRBV12-5	TRBJ2-7	.	TGTGCTAGTGGTTTGGCGTACGAGCAGTACTTC	CASGLAYEQYF
.	TRBV6-2/TRBV6-3	TRBJ2-3	.	TGTGCCAGCAGTTACTCGACTCATAAATCCACAGATACGCAGTATTTT	CASSYSTHKSTDTQYF
TRBD1	TRBV12-3/TRBV12-4	TRBJ2-1	.	TGTGCCAGCAGGGGACAGGGGGCGCGGGAGCAGTTCTTC	CASRGQGAREQFF
.	TRBV5-1	TRBJ2-1	.	TGCGCCAGCAGCTTGGCCGGGCAGGCGGGTGAGCAGTTCTTC	CASSLAGQAGEQFF
TRBD2	TRBV7-9	TRBJ2-2	.	TGTGCCAGCAGCGGCGCGGTAGCGGGAGAGCCCGGGGAGCTGTTTTTT	CASSGAVAGEPGELFF
TRBD2	TRBV2	TRBJ2-3	once	TGTGCCAGCAGTGAAGCCTCCCTAGCGGGAGTTTCAGATACGCAGTATTTT	CASSEASLAGVSDTQYF
TRBD1	TRBV15	TRBJ1-1	.	TGTGCCACCAGCAGAGATAGGTTGGGACAGGGGATCGGGACTGAAGCTTTCTTT	CATSRDRLGQGIGTEAFF
.	TRBV3-1/TRBV3-2	TRBJ2-2	once	TGTGCCAGCAGCCAAGGCTGGGGGGAGAACACCGGGGAGCTGTTTTTT	CASSQGWGENTGELFF
TRBD2	TRBV5-4	TRBJ2-1	few	TGTGCCAGCAGCTTGGAAACGGGACTAGCTTCCTACAATGAGCAGTTCTTC	CASSLETGLASYNEQFF
.	TRBV9	TRBJ2-1	few	TGTGCCAGCAGCGCCCGGGAGCAGCCGGATGAGCAGTTCTTC	CASSAREQPDEQFF
TRBD2	TRBV2	TRBJ2-2	.	TGTGCCAGCATGGTTAGCGGGCTAAGGTCGTCGAACACCGGGGAGCTGTTTTTT	CASMVSGLRSSNTGELFF
TRBD2	TRBV7-9	TRBJ2-3	.	TGTGCCAGCAGCCACGCGACTAGCGGGGCTAGCACAGATACGCAGTATTTT	CASSHATSGASTDTQYF
TRBD2	TRBV3-1/TRBV3-2	TRBJ2-2	.	TGTGCCAGCAGCCCGCTACGGACTAGCGGAGGCACCGGGGAGCTGTTTTTT	CASSPLRTSGGTGELFF